Each of the 3 T cell receptor beta chains below was sequenced from the same sample in a study of T cell repertoires in cytomegalovirus infection. TCRdb analysed the reads with MiXCR anew, one entry per CDR3 protein. This sample has more than 150,000 distinct CDR3 sequences, with over 25% found just once. The sequencing input was PBMCs. These receptors were obtained from a human donor in good health (CMV status not recorded). Some clones in this sample may be carry-over from other donors' samples.

The rearrangement links TRBV6-5 to TRBJ1-2, with D maybe TRBD1 (6 bases). There are 12 residues in the CDR3. The germline V gene has CDR1 MNHEY and CDR2 SVGAGI. Deletions cut 7 bases from V and 6 bases from J, with 12 bases between. This CDR3 reads CASTGGRDGYTF. The CDR3 nucleotides read TGTGCCAGCACCGGGGGCAGGGATGGCTACACCTTC.

This clonotype was found many times. The chain employs TRBV7-9 and TRBJ2-7, with D perhaps matching TRBD1 (5 bases). This CDR3 contains 16 residues. The V and J ends lost 5 bases and 2 bases respectively, with 19 bases between them. Germline V lookup: CDR1 SEHNR, CDR2 FQNEAQ (reference sequence). This chain's CDR3 is CASSDVNRLPPYEQYF. As DNA, the CDR3 is TGTGCCAGCAGCGATGTGAACAGGCTACCCCCCTACGAGCAGTACTTC.

The V call is TRBV7-8, the J call TRBJ1-2, with 7 bases that match TRBD1. From germline, CDR1 is SGHVS and CDR2 FQNEAQ. The CDR3 runs to 14 residues. The V gene end was trimmed by 5 bases and the J gene end by 4 bases; junction bases not matched to a gene: 7. CDR3: CASSGSGTVYGYTF. The CDR3 DNA reads TGTGCCAGCAGCGGATCCGGGACAGTCTATGGCTACACCTTC.